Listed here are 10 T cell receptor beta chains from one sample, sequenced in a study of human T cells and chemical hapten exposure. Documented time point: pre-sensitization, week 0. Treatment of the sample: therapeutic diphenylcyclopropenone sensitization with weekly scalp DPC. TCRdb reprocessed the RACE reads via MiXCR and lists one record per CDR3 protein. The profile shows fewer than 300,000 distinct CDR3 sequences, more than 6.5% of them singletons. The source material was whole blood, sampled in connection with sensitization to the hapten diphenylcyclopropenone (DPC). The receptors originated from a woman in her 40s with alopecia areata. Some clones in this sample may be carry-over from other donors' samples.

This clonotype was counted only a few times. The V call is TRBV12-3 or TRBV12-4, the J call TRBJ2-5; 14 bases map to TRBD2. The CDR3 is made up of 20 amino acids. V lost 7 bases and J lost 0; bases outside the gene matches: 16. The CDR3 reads CASTPPQGTSGREYQETQYF. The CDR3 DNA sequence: TGTGCCAGCACCCCACCCCAGGGGACTAGCGGGAGAGAGTACCAAGAGACCCAGTACTTC.

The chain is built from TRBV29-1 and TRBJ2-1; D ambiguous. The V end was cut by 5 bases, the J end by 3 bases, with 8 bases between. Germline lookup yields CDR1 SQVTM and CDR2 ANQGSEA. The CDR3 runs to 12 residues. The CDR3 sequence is CSVTQDYNEQFF. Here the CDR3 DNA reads TGCAGCGTTACTCAGGACTACAATGAGCAGTTCTTC.

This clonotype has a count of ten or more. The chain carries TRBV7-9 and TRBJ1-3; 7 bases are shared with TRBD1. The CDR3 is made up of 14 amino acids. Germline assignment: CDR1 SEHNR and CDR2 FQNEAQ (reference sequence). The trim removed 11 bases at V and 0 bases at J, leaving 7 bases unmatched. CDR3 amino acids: CAFSPGGSGNTIYF. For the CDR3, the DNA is TGTGCCTTTTCTCCAGGGGGCTCTGGAAACACCATATATTTT.

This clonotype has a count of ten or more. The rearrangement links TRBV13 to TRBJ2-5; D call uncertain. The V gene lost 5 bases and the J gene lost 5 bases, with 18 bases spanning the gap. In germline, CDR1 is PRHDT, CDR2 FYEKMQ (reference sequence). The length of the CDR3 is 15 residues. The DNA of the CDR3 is TGTGCCAGCAGCGCAGAGGCAGTCGGCTGGGAGACCCAGTACTTC. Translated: CASSAEAVGWETQYF.

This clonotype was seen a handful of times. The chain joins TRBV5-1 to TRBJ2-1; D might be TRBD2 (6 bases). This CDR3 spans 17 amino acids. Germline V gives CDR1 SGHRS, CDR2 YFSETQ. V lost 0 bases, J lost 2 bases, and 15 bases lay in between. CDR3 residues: CASSLVVGGTPYNEQFF. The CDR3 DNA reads TGCGCCAGCAGCTTGGTCGTTGGCGGGACCCCCTACAATGAGCAGTTCTTC.

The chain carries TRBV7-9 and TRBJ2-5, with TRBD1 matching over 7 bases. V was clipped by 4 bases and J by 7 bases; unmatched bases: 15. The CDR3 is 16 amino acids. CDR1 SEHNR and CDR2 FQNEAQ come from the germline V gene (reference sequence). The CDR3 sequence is CASSSIRDSAGGTQYF. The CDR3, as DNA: TGTGCCAGCAGCTCCATCCGGGACAGCGCTGGAGGGACCCAGTACTTC.

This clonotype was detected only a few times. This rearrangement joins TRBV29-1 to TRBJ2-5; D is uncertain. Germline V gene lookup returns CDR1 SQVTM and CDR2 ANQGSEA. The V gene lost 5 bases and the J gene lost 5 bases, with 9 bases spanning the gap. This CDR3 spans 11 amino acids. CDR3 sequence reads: CSVYGEETQYF. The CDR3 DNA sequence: TGCAGCGTTTACGGAGAGGAGACCCAGTACTTC.

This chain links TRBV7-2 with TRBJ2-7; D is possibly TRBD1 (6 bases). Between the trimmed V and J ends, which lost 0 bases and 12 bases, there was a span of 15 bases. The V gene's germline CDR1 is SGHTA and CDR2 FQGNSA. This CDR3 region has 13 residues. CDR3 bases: TGTGCCAGCAGCTTAGCGGGGGCCGCCGGGACGTACTTC. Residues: CASSLAGAAGTYF.

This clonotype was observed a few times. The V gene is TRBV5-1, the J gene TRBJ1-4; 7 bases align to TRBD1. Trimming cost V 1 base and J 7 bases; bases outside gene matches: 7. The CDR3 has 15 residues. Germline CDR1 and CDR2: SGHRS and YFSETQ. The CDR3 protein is CASSLRQGGGEKLFF. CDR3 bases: TGCGCCAGCAGCTTGCGGCAGGGGGGAGGTGAAAAACTGTTTTTT.

The CDR3 bases are TGTGCCAGCAGCCCGGAAAATGTAGGGTCGCAGTATTTT. It translates to CASSPENVGSQYF. The chain employs TRBV7-2 and TRBJ2-3, with unresolved D. Germline assignment: CDR1 SGHTA and CDR2 FQGNSA. This CDR3 has 13 amino acids. V was cut by 5 bases and J by 10 bases, with 16 bases left in between.